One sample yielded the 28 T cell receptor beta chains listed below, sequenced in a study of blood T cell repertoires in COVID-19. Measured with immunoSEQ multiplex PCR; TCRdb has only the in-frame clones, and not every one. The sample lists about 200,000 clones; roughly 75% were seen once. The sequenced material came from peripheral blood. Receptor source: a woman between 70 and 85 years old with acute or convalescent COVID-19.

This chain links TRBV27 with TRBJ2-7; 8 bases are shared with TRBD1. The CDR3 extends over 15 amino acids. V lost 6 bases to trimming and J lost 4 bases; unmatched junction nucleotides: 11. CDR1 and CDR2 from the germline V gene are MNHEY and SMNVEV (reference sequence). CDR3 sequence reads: CASRSQGAGFYEQYF. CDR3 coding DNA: TGTGCCAGCAGGTCTCAGGGGGCGGGTTTTTACGAGCAGTACTTC.

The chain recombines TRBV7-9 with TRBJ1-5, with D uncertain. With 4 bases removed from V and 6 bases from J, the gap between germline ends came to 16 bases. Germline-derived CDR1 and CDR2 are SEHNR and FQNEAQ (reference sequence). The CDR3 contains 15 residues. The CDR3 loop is CASSSAGVVGQPQHF. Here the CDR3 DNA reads TGTGCCAGCAGCTCGGCCGGGGTCGTCGGTCAGCCCCAGCATTTT. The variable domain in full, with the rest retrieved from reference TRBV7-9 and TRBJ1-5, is DTGVSQNPRHKITKRGQNVTFRCDPISEHNRLYWYRQTLGQGPEFLTYFQNEAQLEKSRLLSDRFSAERPKGSFSTLEIQRTEQGDSAMYLCASSSAGVVGQPQHFGDGTRLSIL.

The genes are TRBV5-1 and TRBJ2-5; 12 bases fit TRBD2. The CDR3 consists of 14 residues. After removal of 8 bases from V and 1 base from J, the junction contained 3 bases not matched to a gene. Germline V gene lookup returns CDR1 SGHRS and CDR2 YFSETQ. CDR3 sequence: CASSTSGGQETQYF. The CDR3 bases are TGCGCCAGTTCGACTAGCGGGGGCCAAGAGACCCAGTACTTC.

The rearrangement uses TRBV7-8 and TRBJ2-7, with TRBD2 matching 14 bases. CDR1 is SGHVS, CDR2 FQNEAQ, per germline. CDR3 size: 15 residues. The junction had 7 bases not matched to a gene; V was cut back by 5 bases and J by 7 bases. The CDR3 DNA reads TGTGCCAGCAGCGGCGGACTAGCGGGGGGAGGAGAGCAGTACGTC. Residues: CASSGGLAGGGEQYV.

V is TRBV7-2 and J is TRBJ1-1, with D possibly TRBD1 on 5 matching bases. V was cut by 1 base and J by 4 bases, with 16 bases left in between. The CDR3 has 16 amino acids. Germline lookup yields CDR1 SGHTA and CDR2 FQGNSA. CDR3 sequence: CASSLDGGGGGTEAFF. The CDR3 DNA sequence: TGTGCCAGCAGCTTAGATGGCGGGGGGGGTGGCACTGAAGCTTTCTTT.

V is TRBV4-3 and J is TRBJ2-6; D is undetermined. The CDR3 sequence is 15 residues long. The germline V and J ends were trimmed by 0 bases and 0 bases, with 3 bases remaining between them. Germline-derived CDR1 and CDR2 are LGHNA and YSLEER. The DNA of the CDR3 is TGCGCCAGCAGCCAAGACAACTCTGGGGCCAACGTCCTGACTTTC. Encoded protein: CASSQDNSGANVLTF.

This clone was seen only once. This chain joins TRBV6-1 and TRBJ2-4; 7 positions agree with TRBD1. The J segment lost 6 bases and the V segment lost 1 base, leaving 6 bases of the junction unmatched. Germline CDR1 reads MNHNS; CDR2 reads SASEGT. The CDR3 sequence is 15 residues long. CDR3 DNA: TGTGCCAGCAGTGAAGGGACAGGCCTCATAAACATTCAGTACTTC. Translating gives CASSEGTGLINIQYF.

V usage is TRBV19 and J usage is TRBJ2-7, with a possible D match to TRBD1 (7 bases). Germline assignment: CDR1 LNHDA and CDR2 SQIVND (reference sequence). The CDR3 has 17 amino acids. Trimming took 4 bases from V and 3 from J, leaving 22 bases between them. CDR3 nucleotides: TGTGCCAGTAGTAAACAGGGGCCAAGAGGGGGGCACTACGAGCAGTACTTC. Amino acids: CASSKQGPRGGHYEQYF. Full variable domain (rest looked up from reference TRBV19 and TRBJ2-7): DGGITQSPKYLFRKEGQNVTLSCEQNLNHDAMYWYRQDPGQGLRLIYYSQIVNDFQKGDIAEGYSVSREKKESFPLTVTSAQKNPTAFYLCASSKQGPRGGHYEQYFGPGTRLTVT.

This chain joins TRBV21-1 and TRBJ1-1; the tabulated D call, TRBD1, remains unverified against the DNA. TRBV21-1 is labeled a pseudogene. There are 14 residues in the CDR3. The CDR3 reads CASSKRDRDTEAFF. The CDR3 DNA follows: TGTGCCAGCAGCAAAAGAGACAGGGACACTGAAGCTTTCTTT.

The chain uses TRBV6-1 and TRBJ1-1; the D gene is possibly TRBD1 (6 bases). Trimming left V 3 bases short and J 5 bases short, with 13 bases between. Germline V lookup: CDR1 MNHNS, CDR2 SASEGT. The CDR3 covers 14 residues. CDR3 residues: CASSETRGGTEAFF. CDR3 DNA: TGTGCCAGCAGTGAGACAAGAGGGGGAACTGAAGCTTTCTTT.

DNA of the CDR3: TGTGCCAGCAGCTTTTCCCCCGGGGGAAATGAAAAACTGTTTTTT. It is translated as CASSFSPGGNEKLFF. The chain couples TRBV3-1 (or the pseudogene TRBV3-2) to TRBJ1-4, with a weak D call TRBD1 (5 bases). There are 15 residues in the CDR3. Trimming took off 5 bases at V and 5 bases at J, with 15 bases between the two ends. Germline V gene sequence: CDR1 LGHDT, CDR2 YNNKEL (reference sequence).

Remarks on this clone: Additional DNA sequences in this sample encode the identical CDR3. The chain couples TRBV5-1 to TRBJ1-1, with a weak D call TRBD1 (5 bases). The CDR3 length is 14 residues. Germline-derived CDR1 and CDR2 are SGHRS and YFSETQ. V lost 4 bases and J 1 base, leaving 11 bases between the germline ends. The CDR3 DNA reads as TGCGCCAGCAGCCTTTCGGGGGGGAACACTGAAGCTTTCTTT. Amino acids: CASSLSGGNTEAFF.

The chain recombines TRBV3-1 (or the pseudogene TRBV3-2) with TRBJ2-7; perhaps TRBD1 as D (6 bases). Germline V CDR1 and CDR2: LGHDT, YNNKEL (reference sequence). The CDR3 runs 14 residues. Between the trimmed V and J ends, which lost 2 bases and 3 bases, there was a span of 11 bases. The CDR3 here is CASSQSSGVYEQYF. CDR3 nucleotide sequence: TGTGCCAGCAGCCAATCTTCAGGGGTCTACGAGCAGTACTTC.

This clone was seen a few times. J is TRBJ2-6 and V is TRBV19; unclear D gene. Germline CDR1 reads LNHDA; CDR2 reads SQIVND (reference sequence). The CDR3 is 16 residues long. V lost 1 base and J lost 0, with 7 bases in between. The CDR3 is CASSIGLLSGANVLTF. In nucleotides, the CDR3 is TGTGCCAGTAGTATAGGGCTCCTCTCTGGGGCCAACGTCCTGACTTTC.

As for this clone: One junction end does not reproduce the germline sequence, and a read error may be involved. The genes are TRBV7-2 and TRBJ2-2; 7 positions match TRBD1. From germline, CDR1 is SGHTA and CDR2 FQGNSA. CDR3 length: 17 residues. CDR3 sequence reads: CASNLRDRVANTGELFF. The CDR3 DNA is TGTGCCAGCAACTTAAGAGACAGGGTCGCGAACACCGGGGAGCTGTTTTTT.

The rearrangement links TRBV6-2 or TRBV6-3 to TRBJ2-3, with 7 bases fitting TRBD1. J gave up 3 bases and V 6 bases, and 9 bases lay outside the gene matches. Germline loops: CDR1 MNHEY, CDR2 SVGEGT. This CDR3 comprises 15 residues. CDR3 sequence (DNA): TGTGCCAGCAGCCGGGACAGTCATACGACAGATACGCAGTATTTT. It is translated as CASSRDSHTTDTQYF.

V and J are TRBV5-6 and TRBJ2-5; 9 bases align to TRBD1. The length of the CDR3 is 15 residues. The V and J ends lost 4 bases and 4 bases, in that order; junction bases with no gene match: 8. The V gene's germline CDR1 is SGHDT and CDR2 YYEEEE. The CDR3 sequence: CASSPGTGRGETQYF. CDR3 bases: TGTGCCAGCAGCCCTGGGACAGGGAGAGGAGAGACCCAGTACTTC. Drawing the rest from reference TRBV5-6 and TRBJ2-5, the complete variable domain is DAGVTQSPTHLIKTRGQQVTLRCSPKSGHDTVSWYQQALGQGPQFIFQYYEEEERQRGNFPDRFSGHQFPNYSSELNVNALLLGDSALYLCASSPGTGRGETQYFGPGTRLLVL.

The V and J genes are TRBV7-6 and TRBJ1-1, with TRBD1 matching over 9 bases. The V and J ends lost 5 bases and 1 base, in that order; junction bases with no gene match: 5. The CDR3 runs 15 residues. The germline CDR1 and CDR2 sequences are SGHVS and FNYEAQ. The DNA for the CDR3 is TGTGCCAGCAGCCCGAGACAGGGGGGGAACACTGAAGCTTTCTTT. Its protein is CASSPRQGGNTEAFF. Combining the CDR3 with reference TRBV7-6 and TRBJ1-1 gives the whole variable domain GAGVSQSPRYKVTKRGQDVALRCDPISGHVSLYWYRQALGQGPEFLTYFNYEAQQDKSGLPNDRFSAERPEGSISTLTIQRTEQRDSAMYRCASSPRQGGNTEAFFGQGTRLTVV.

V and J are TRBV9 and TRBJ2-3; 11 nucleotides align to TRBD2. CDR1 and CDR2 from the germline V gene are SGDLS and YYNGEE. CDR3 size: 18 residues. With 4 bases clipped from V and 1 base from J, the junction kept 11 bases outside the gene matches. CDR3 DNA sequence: TGTGCCAGCAGCTTGAGATCCACTAGCGGGGGCCGCACAGATACGCAGTATTTT. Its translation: CASSLRSTSGGRTDTQYF. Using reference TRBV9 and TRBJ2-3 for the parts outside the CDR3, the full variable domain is DSGVTQTPKHLITATGQRVTLRCSPRSGDLSVYWYQQSLDQGLQFLIQYYNGEERAKGNILERFSAQQFPDLHSELNLSSLELGDSALYFCASSLRSTSGGRTDTQYFGPGTRLTVL.

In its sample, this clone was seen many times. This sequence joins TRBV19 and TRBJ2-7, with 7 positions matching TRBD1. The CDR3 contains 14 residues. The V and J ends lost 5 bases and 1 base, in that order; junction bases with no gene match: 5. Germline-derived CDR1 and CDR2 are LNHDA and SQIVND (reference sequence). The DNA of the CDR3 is TGTGCCAGTAGTTCCCCGGGACAGTCCTACGAGCAGTACTTC. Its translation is CASSSPGQSYEQYF.

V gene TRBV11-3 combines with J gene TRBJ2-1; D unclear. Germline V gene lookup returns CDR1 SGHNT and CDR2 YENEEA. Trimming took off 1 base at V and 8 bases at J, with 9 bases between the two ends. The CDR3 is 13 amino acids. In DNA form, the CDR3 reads TGTGCCAGCAGCTTAGGTCAAGAGGATGAGCAGTTCTTC. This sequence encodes CASSLGQEDEQFF. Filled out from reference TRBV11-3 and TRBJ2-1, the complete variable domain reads EAGVVQSPRYKIIEKKQPVAFWCNPISGHNTLYWYLQNLGQGPELLIRYENEEAVDDSQLPKDRFSAERLKGVDSTLKIQPAELGDSAVYLCASSLGQEDEQFFGPGTRLTVL.

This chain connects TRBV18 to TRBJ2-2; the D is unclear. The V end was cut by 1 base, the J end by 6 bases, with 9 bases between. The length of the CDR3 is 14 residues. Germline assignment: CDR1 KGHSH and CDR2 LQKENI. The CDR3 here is CASSPRHAPGELFF. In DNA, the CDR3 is TGTGCCAGCTCACCACGGCATGCCCCCGGGGAGCTGTTTTTT.

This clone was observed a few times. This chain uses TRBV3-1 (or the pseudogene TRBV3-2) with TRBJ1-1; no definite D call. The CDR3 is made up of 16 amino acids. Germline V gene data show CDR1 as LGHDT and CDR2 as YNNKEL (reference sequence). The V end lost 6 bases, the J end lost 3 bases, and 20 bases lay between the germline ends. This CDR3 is CASRAESLGGDTEAFF. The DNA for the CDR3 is TGTGCCAGCAGGGCGGAGTCCCTGGGAGGTGACACTGAAGCTTTCTTT.

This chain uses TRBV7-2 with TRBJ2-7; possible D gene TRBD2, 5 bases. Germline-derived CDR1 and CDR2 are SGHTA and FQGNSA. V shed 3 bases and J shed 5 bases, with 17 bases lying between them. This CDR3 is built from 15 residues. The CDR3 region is CASSFLSGFSNEQYF. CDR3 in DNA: TGTGCCAGCAGCTTCCTCTCGGGGTTCTCGAACGAGCAGTACTTC.

The CDR3 region is CSTRPGGRETQYF. In nucleotides, the CDR3 is TGCAGCACGAGGCCGGGGGGCAGGGAGACCCAGTACTTC. V is TRBV29-1 and J is TRBJ2-5; TRBD2 might be the D (7 bases). This CDR3 contains 13 residues. Trimming removed 8 bases from V and 5 bases from J, with 18 bases in between. From germline, CDR1 is SQVTM and CDR2 ANQGSEA.

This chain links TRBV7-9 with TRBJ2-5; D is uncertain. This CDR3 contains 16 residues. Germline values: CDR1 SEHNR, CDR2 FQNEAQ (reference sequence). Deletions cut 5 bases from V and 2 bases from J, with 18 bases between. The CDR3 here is CASSVNLWASQETQYF. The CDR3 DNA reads TGTGCCAGCAGCGTGAACCTTTGGGCGTCTCAAGAGACCCAGTACTTC.

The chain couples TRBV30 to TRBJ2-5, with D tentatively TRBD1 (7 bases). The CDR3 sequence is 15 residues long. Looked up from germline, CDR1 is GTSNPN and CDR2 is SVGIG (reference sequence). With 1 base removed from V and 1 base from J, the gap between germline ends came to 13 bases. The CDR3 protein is CAWSAQGRSQETQYF. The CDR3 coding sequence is TGTGCCTGGAGTGCACAGGGGAGGTCCCAAGAGACCCAGTACTTC.

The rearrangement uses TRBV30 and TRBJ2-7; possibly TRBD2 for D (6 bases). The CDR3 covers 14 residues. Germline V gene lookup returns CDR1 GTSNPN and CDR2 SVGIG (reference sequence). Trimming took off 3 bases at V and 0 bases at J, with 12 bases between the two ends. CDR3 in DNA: TGTGCCTGGAGGGGGCGGGGATTCTCCTACGAGCAGTACTTC. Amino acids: CAWRGRGFSYEQYF. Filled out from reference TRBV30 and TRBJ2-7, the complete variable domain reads SQTIHQWPATLVQPVGSPLSLECTVEGTSNPNLYWYRQAAGRGLQLLFYSVGIGQISSEVPQNLSASRPQDRQFILSSKKLLLSDSGFYLCAWRGRGFSYEQYFGPGTRLTVT.